The rows below give T cell receptor beta chains drawn from one sample of a study of blood T cell repertoires in COVID-19. The method was immunoSEQ multiplex PCR; TCRdb's version includes in-frame clones alone and lacks a portion of them. Of 80,000 or so clones listed, 80% to 90% are singletons. The sample comprised peripheral blood. Source of these receptors: an older woman with acute or convalescent COVID-19. CDR3s leave out the opening cysteine and the closing phenylalanine or tryptophan. Each record gives: V gene, J gene, CDR3 protein.

v_call: TRBV18; j_call: TRBJ1-1; cdr3_aa: ASSPSGQGAEAF
v_call: TRBV5-1; j_call: TRBJ2-6; cdr3_aa: ASRNQNGANVLT
v_call: TRBV5-4; j_call: TRBJ2-1; cdr3_aa: ASSPGLESYNEQF
v_call: TRBV19; j_call: TRBJ2-6; cdr3_aa: ASRRQVYGANVLT
v_call: TRBV7-2; j_call: TRBJ1-2; cdr3_aa: ASNQGPNYGYT
v_call: TRBV5-6; j_call: TRBJ2-3; cdr3_aa: ASSFFRSRTDTQY
v_call: TRBV5-4; j_call: TRBJ2-1; cdr3_aa: ASSLGGGLDNEQF
v_call: TRBV7-9; j_call: TRBJ2-2; cdr3_aa: ASSSGGNGELF
v_call: TRBV10-3; j_call: TRBJ2-3; cdr3_aa: AIRIRGGLRTDTQY
v_call: TRBV7-2; j_call: TRBJ2-4; cdr3_aa: ASSFPGVGIQY
v_call: TRBV7-8; j_call: TRBJ1-1; cdr3_aa: ASSLARGNTEAF
v_call: TRBV9; j_call: TRBJ2-3; cdr3_aa: ASSVGGASTDTQY
v_call: TRBV2; j_call: TRBJ2-2; cdr3_aa: ASSSYRNTGELF
v_call: TRBV18; j_call: TRBJ2-3; cdr3_aa: ASSPLGTGSTDTQY
v_call: TRBV5-1; j_call: TRBJ1-1; cdr3_aa: ASSRGGGPTNTEAF
v_call: TRBV6-6; j_call: TRBJ1-6; cdr3_aa: ASSFLTASNSPLH
v_call: TRBV30; j_call: TRBJ2-5; cdr3_aa: AWSGSGAQTQY
v_call: TRBV14; j_call: TRBJ1-1; cdr3_aa: ASSQDGKGVNTEAF
v_call: TRBV6-5; j_call: TRBJ1-2; cdr3_aa: ASRLTGRGEGYT
v_call: TRBV6-5; j_call: TRBJ2-6; cdr3_aa: ASSYSGANVLT
v_call: TRBV7-6; j_call: TRBJ2-3; cdr3_aa: ASSPSRSTDTQY
v_call: TRBV6-2/TRBV6-3; j_call: TRBJ2-5; cdr3_aa: ASSYPGQGDQETQY
v_call: TRBV4-1; j_call: TRBJ2-3; cdr3_aa: ASNRGPSTDTQY
v_call: TRBV10-1; j_call: TRBJ2-1; cdr3_aa: ASSESRASGVNEQF
v_call: TRBV5-5; j_call: TRBJ2-2; cdr3_aa: ASNLAGELF
v_call: TRBV11-2; j_call: TRBJ1-6; cdr3_aa: ASSPRQGSYNSPLH
v_call: TRBV19; j_call: TRBJ1-1; cdr3_aa: ASSIARGRAEAF
v_call: TRBV7-3; j_call: TRBJ2-2; cdr3_aa: ASSFQGQTGELF
v_call: TRBV6-2/TRBV6-3; j_call: TRBJ2-5; cdr3_aa: ASSLGGSGETQY
v_call: TRBV10-3; j_call: TRBJ2-5; cdr3_aa: AISESTSGGPQTQY
v_call: TRBV7-9; j_call: TRBJ2-1; cdr3_aa: ASSFGTGEYNEQF
v_call: TRBV14; j_call: TRBJ1-1; cdr3_aa: ASTRIRNTEAF
v_call: TRBV19; j_call: TRBJ1-6; cdr3_aa: ASKPGSYNSPLH
v_call: TRBV7-9; j_call: TRBJ2-3; cdr3_aa: ATARGGGTDTQY